The table lists the clone carrying this T cell receptor beta chain with many counts. This sample is part of a study of T-cell reconstitution after alpha-beta-depleted transplantation in children. Preparation of the TCRbeta library was carried out with unique molecular identifiers. TCRdb re-called the PCR reads through MiXCR, storing one row per CDR3 protein. The table has 640,000 or so distinct CDR3 sequences, approximately 15% seen once. The V end was cut by 1 base, the J end by 6 bases, with 13 bases between. This CDR3 has 14 residues. CDR1 and CDR2 from the germline V gene are DFQATT and SNEGSKA (reference sequence).

The chain employs TRBV20-1 and TRBJ1-5, with D possibly being TRBD1 (5 bases). This clonotype was sampled from a human donor who donated a stem cell graft to a child with acute myeloid leukemia. The input for sequencing was PBMCs from the stem cell graft donor, taken from the stem cell graft. The CDR3 loop is CSARGWGEGQPQHF. The CDR3 DNA sequence: TGCAGTGCTAGAGGTTGGGGGGAGGGTCAGCCCCAGCATTTT.